A single sample is the source of the 29 T cell receptor beta chains below, sequenced in a study of cytomegalovirus exposure and HLA in healthy donors. PCR primers comprised 60 Vbeta and 13 Jbeta primers. Repertoires were generated with immunoSEQ multiplex PCR, while TCRdb's copy carries only in-frame clones and drops some. Altogether some 140,000 clones are present, 80% being singletons, with the ten largest covering approximately 2%. What was sequenced was PBMCs. The receptors derive from a young man in good health and CMV-seronegative.

The chain is built from TRBV30 and TRBJ1-6, with D possibly being TRBD1 (5 bases). CDR3 length equals 14 residues. Germline lookup yields CDR1 GTSNPN and CDR2 SVGIG (reference sequence). The V gene lost 7 bases and the J gene lost 4 bases, with 14 bases spanning the gap. The DNA for the CDR3 is TGTGCCTCCTCGGGGGGATTTTATAATTCACCCCTCCACTTT. Amino acid sequence: CASSGGFYNSPLHF.

Notes on this clone: A junction end diverges from the germline sequence, so it may reflect a read error. CDR3 sequence reads: CAGSERVSYEQYF. Here the CDR3 DNA reads TGTGCCGGCAGTGAGAGGGTCTCCTACGAGCAGTACTTC. The rearrangement uses TRBV25-1 and TRBJ2-7, with a weak D call TRBD2 (5 bases). The CDR3 is 13 amino acids. CDR1 MGHDK and CDR2 SYGVNS come from the germline V gene.

The chain links TRBV10-3 to TRBJ1-5; tentative D call: TRBD1 (5 bases). V lost 4 bases to trimming and J lost 7 bases, with 14 bases between them. Looked up from germline, CDR1 is ENHRY and CDR2 is SYGVKD. The CDR3 length is 14 residues. The CDR3 DNA follows: TGTGCCATCAGTGGTGAAGGGGTTTCGCAGCCCCAGCATTTT. It encodes CAISGEGVSQPQHF.

The chain joins TRBV5-4 to TRBJ2-3, with D hard to call. CDR3 length: 13 residues. Trimming cost V 0 bases and J 4 bases, with 6 bases left between them. CDR1 is SGHNT and CDR2 is YYREEE in the germline V gene (reference sequence). The CDR3 is CASSLARADTQYF. The CDR3 DNA is TGTGCCAGCAGCTTGGCGAGAGCAGATACGCAGTATTTT.

The V and J genes are TRBV6-1 and TRBJ1-2; TRBD1 matches at 8 bases. From germline, CDR1 is MNHNS and CDR2 SASEGT. V dropped 5 bases and J dropped 2; count of bases not matched to a gene: 7. This CDR3 is built from 15 residues. The CDR3 nucleotides are TGTGCCAGCAGTCCTCCGTGGACAGGGAACTATGGCTACACCTTC. It specifies CASSPPWTGNYGYTF.

The chain carries TRBV10-3 and TRBJ2-1, with 13 nucleotides matching TRBD2. CDR1 and CDR2 from the germline V gene are ENHRY and SYGVKD. With V trimmed by 4 bases and J by 6 bases, 0 bases remained unmatched. CDR3 length: 14 amino acids. The CDR3 DNA reads as TGTGCCATCAGTGGGACTAGCGGGAGCAATGAGCAGTTCTTC. Translated, it gives CAISGTSGSNEQFF.

The V and J genes are TRBV11-2 and TRBJ2-7, with D possibly TRBD2 on 6 matching bases. Germline V gene data show CDR1 as SGHAT and CDR2 as FQNNGV. CDR3 length equals 12 residues. V lost 1 base and J lost 7, with 8 bases in between. The CDR3 DNA reads TGTGCCAGCAGCTTAGTACTAGCAGAGCAGTACTTC. The encoded protein is CASSLVLAEQYF.

The chain links TRBV7-9 to TRBJ2-3; no clear D. Trimming stripped 8 bases from V and 4 bases from J, with 16 bases between. Germline CDR1 SEHNR, CDR2 FQNEAQ (reference sequence). The CDR3 totals 14 residues. The CDR3 spells CASDNLRPADTQYF. CDR3 nucleotide sequence: TGTGCCAGCGACAACCTAAGACCCGCAGATACGCAGTATTTT. Full variable domain (remainder filled in from reference TRBV7-9 and TRBJ2-3): DTGVSQNPRHKITKRGQNVTFRCDPISEHNRLYWYRQTLGQGPEFLTYFQNEAQLEKSRLLSDRFSAERPKGSFSTLEIQRTEQGDSAMYLCASDNLRPADTQYFGPGTRLTVL.

The chain joins TRBV5-6 to TRBJ2-1, with TRBD2 as a possible D gene (5 bases). The CDR3 extends over 15 amino acids. Germline CDR1 and CDR2: SGHDT and YYEEEE. V lost 1 base, J lost 4 bases, and 12 bases lay in between. DNA of the CDR3: TGTGCCAGCAGCTTGTTTGGTGGGAGATACAATGAGCAGTTCTTC. It codes for CASSLFGGRYNEQFF.

V usage is TRBV5-1 and J usage is TRBJ2-5; the D gene is possibly TRBD2 (6 bases). There are 14 residues in the CDR3. V was pared by 0 bases and J by 5 bases, with 11 bases between. CDR1 SGHRS and CDR2 YFSETQ come from the germline V gene. CDR3 loop: CASSLVGSRETQYF. The CDR3 DNA reads as TGCGCCAGCAGCTTGGTCGGGAGTAGGGAGACCCAGTACTTC. Filled out from reference TRBV5-1 and TRBJ2-5, the complete variable domain reads KAGVTQTPRYLIKTRGQQVTLSCSPISGHRSVSWYQQTPGQGLQFLFEYFSETQRNKGNFPGRFSGRQFSNSRSEMNVSTLELGDSALYLCASSLVGSRETQYFGPGTRLLVL.

J is TRBJ2-7 and V is TRBV7-8, with 8 nucleotides matching TRBD1. The V gene end was trimmed by 7 bases and the J gene end by 5 bases; junction bases not matched to a gene: 10. Looked up from germline, CDR1 is SGHVS and CDR2 is FQNEAQ. This CDR3 is 14 amino acids long. As DNA, the CDR3 is TGTGCCAGCATCCGAATGACAGGGGATAACGAGCAGTACTTC. As protein: CASIRMTGDNEQYF.

A remark on this clone: The sample contains more than one DNA sequence encoding this CDR3. This chain joins TRBV5-1 and TRBJ2-1; 11 nucleotides match TRBD2. This CDR3 region has 15 residues. The ends lost 3 bases at V and 8 bases at J; junction bases unmatched: 7. Germline V gives CDR1 SGHRS, CDR2 YFSETQ. This CDR3 is CASSSGLAGVDEQFF. Written as DNA, the CDR3 is TGCGCCAGCAGCTCAGGACTAGCGGGCGTTGATGAGCAGTTCTTC.

In this sample, this clone turned up a few times. The CDR3 nucleotides are TGTGCCAGCAGTTCTCAGACAGGGGGAGGACCCCAGCATTTT. Its protein product is CASSSQTGGGPQHF. This chain connects TRBV28 to TRBJ1-5; 9 bases align to TRBD1. Trimming took 4 bases from V and 10 from J; bases not matched to a gene: 8. CDR3 size: 14 residues. From germline, CDR1 is MDHEN and CDR2 SYDVKM.

The chain links TRBV5-1 to TRBJ1-2; TRBD1 matches at 9 bases. Germline CDR1 reads SGHRS; CDR2 reads YFSETQ. The V and J ends lost 2 bases and 2 bases, in that order; junction bases with no gene match: 1. The CDR3 contains 14 residues. The CDR3: CASSLGQGNYGYTF. DNA for the CDR3: TGCGCCAGCAGCTTAGGACAGGGGAACTATGGCTACACCTTC.

The rearrangement links TRBV30 to TRBJ1-2; possible D gene TRBD1, 5 bases. Trimming pared 2 bases from V and 5 bases from J, leaving 9 bases between. Germline CDR1 is GTSNPN and CDR2 is SVGIG (reference sequence). The CDR3 sequence is 12 residues long. The CDR3 sequence is CAWSPRGYGYTF. The DNA for the CDR3 is TGTGCCTGGAGTCCCCGGGGGTATGGCTACACCTTC.

The V gene is TRBV28, the J gene TRBJ2-1; D may be TRBD2 (5 bases). The CDR3 is 15 amino acids. V was trimmed by 6 bases and J by 6 bases, leaving 18 bases between them. Per the germline V gene, CDR1 is MDHEN and CDR2 is SYDVKM. The CDR3 spells CASRPRGLASNEQFF. The CDR3 nucleotides are TGTGCCAGCAGGCCCCGCGGGCTAGCAAGCAATGAGCAGTTCTTC.

The V call is TRBV5-1, the J call TRBJ2-7, with 7 bases lining up with TRBD1. CDR1 and CDR2 from the germline V gene are SGHRS and YFSETQ. The CDR3 runs 12 residues. Trimming at V came to 7 bases and at J to 3 bases, leaving 4 bases not matched to a gene. This chain's CDR3 is CASRDRIYEQYF. The CDR3 DNA is TGCGCCAGCCGGGACAGAATCTACGAGCAGTACTTC.

CDR3 region: CASSAPGTSGTYEQYF. CDR3 sequence (DNA): TGTGCCAGCAGTGCGCCCGGGACTAGCGGTACCTACGAGCAGTACTTC. The chain joins TRBV27 to TRBJ2-7, with 11 bases matching TRBD2. The length of the CDR3 is 16 residues. From germline, CDR1 is MNHEY and CDR2 SMNVEV (reference sequence). V lost 5 bases and J lost 2; bases outside the gene matches: 8.

The V and J genes are TRBV10-3 and TRBJ2-5, with D perhaps matching TRBD1 (7 bases). The end of the DNA fits TRBJ2-7 better, so the J call may be wrong. The CDR3 has 13 amino acids. Germline CDR1 and CDR2: ENHRY and SYGVKD. In nucleotides, the CDR3 is TGTGCCATCAGCCAGGGGGGAGCCTACGAGCAGTACTTC. Its translation is CAISQGGAYEQYF.

In its sample, this clone was seen once. The CDR3 sequence is CASSGGLAEDEQFF. The CDR3 DNA reads TGTGCCAGCAGCGGGGGACTAGCGGAGGATGAGCAGTTCTTC. This rearrangement joins TRBV9 to TRBJ2-1, with 11 bases matching TRBD2. CDR3 length: 14 residues. The germline CDR1 and CDR2 sequences are SGDLS and YYNGEE. Trimming at V came to 3 bases and at J to 8 bases, leaving 4 bases not matched to a gene.

V is TRBV6-5 and J is TRBJ1-6; D is ambiguous. Germline V gene lookup returns CDR1 MNHEY and CDR2 SVGAGI. The CDR3 loop spans 13 amino acids. Between the trimmed V and J ends, which lost 7 bases and 7 bases, there was a span of 11 bases. The CDR3 loop is CASTERENSPLHF. The CDR3 DNA sequence: TGTGCCAGCACGGAAAGGGAGAATTCACCCCTCCACTTT.

J is TRBJ1-5 and V is TRBV19; the D is unclear. The V gene's germline CDR1 is LNHDA and CDR2 SQIVND (reference sequence). The CDR3 loop spans 13 amino acids. Trimming removed 7 bases at V and 0 bases at J, with 7 bases between. CDR3 sequence: CASTANSNQPQHF. The CDR3 coding sequence is TGTGCCAGTACAGCGAATAGCAATCAGCCCCAGCATTTT.

The chain has TRBV5-5 and TRBJ1-5, with D tentatively TRBD1 (5 bases). Germline V gene sequence: CDR1 SGHKS, CDR2 YYEKEE (reference sequence). V gave up 1 base and J gave up 6 bases, with 20 bases separating them. The length of the CDR3 is 17 residues. The CDR3 protein is CASSLFKGAGVGQPQHF. CDR3 bases: TGTGCCAGCAGCTTGTTTAAAGGGGCGGGGGTAGGTCAGCCCCAGCATTTT.

J is TRBJ2-1 and V is TRBV5-6; weak D call: TRBD2 (6 bases). CDR1 and CDR2 from the germline V gene are SGHDT and YYEEEE. Trimming took 0 bases from V and 4 from J, leaving 17 bases between them. The length of the CDR3 is 17 residues. The CDR3 region is CASSLEVLSGEYNEQFF. CDR3 coding DNA: TGTGCCAGCAGCTTGGAAGTGCTTAGCGGTGAATACAATGAGCAGTTCTTC.

The chain recombines TRBV25-1 with TRBJ2-3, with D possibly matching TRBD2 (6 bases). The CDR3 runs 15 residues. V shed 1 base and J shed 4 bases, with 12 bases lying between them. CDR1 and CDR2 from the germline V gene are MGHDK and SYGVNS. The CDR3 is CASSEWAGTADTQYF. The DNA for the CDR3 is TGTGCCAGCAGTGAATGGGCGGGAACGGCAGATACGCAGTATTTT.

This chain links TRBV18 with TRBJ2-6; D might be TRBD1 (5 bases). Germline lookup yields CDR1 KGHSH and CDR2 LQKENI. This CDR3 has 14 residues. V was shortened by 2 bases and J by 4 bases, with 6 bases between the two germline ends. The CDR3 region is CASSPGAGANVLTF. CDR3 nucleotides: TGTGCCAGCTCACCAGGGGCCGGGGCCAACGTCCTGACTTTC.

The chain joins TRBV14 to TRBJ2-1; 9 bases are a match to TRBD1. CDR3 length: 13 residues. The junction had 4 bases not matched to a gene; V was cut back by 4 bases and J by 9 bases. Germline loops: CDR1 SGHDN, CDR2 FVKESK. The CDR3 DNA follows: TGTGCCAGCAGCCGACAGGGGGAAGGTGAGCAGTTCTTC. This gives the protein CASSRQGEGEQFF.

A single count supports this clone. The chain combines TRBV28 with TRBJ1-5; 9 nucleotides line up with TRBD1. There are 14 residues in the CDR3. The V segment lost 7 bases and the J segment 5 bases; nucleotides outside the gene matches: 6. CDR1 is MDHEN and CDR2 is SYDVKM in the germline V gene. The CDR3 is CASTTDRGHQPQHF. CDR3 coding DNA: TGTGCCAGCACCACGGACAGGGGACATCAGCCCCAGCATTTT.

This clone occurred once. The V gene is TRBV19, the J gene TRBJ2-7; D possibly corresponds to TRBD1 (6 bases). The V and J ends lost 6 bases and 6 bases respectively, with 15 bases between them. CDR1 is LNHDA, CDR2 SQIVND, per germline (reference sequence). This CDR3 region has 13 residues. The CDR3 here is CASRGGQLGEQYF. For the CDR3, the DNA is TGTGCCAGTAGAGGGGGACAATTGGGCGAGCAGTACTTC.